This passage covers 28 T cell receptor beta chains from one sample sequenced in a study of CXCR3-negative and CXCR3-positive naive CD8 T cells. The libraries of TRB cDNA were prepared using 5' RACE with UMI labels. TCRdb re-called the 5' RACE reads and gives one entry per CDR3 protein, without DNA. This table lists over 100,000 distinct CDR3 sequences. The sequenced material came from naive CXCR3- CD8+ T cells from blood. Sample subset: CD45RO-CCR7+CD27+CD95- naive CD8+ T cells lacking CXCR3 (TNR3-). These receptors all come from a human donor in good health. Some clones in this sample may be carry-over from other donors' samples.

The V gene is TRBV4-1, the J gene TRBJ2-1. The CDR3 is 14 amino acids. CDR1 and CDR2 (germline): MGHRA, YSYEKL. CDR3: CASSQPGLYNEQFF.

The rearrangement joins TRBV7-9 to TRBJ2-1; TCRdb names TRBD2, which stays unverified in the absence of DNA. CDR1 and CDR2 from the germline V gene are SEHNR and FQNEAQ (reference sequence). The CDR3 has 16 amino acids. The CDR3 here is CASSRQASGTYNEQFF.

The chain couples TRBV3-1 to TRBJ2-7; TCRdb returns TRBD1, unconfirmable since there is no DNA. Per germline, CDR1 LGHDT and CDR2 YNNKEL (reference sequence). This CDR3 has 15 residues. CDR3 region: CASSPFETGGHEQYF.

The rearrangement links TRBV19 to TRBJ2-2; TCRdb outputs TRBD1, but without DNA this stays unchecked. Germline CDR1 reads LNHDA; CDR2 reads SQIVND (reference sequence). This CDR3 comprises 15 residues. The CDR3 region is CASSKGTDYTGELFF. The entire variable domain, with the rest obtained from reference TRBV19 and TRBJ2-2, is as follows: DGGITQSPKYLFRKEGQNVTLSCEQNLNHDAMYWYRQDPGQGLRLIYYSQIVNDFQKGDIAEGYSVSREKKESFPLTVTSAQKNPTAFYLCASSKGTDYTGELFFGEGSRLTVL.

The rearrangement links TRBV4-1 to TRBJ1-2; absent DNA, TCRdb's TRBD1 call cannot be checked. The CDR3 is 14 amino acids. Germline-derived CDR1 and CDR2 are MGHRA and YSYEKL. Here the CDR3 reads CASSQTTAIDGYTF.

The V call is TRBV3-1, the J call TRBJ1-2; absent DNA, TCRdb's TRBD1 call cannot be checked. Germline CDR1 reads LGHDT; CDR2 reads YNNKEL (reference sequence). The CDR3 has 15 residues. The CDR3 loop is CASSQGPDRVRGYTF.

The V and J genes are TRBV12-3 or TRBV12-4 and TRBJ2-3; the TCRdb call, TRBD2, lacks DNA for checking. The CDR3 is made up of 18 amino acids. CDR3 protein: CASIKAQGTSDATDTQYF.

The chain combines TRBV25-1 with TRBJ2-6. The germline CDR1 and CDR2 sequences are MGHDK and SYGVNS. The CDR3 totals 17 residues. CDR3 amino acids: CASSEYIRSSGANVLTF.

This chain's CDR3 is CASTSGSSNEQYF. The V and J genes are TRBV5-4 and TRBJ2-7; TCRdb returns TRBD2, unconfirmable since there is no DNA. Per germline, CDR1 SGHNT and CDR2 YYREEE (reference sequence). The CDR3 length is 13 residues.

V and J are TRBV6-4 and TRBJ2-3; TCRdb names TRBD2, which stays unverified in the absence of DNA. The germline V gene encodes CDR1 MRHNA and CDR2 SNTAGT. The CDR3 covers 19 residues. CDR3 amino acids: CASSDSGETSGSRRDTQYF.

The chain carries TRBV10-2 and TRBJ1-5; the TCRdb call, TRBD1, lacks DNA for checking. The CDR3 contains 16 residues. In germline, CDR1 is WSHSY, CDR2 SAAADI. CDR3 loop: CASSEAGQGASQPQHF.

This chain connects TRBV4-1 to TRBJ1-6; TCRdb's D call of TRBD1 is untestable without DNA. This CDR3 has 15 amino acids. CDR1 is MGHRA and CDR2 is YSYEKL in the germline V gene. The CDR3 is CASSQGDRDNSPLHF.

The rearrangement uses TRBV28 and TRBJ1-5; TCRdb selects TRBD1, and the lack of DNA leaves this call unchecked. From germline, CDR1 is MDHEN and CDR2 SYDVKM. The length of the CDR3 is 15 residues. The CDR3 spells CASVRESLSNQPQHF.

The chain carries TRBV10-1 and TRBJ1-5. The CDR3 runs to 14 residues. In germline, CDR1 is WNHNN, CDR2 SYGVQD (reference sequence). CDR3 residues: CASTVDPRNQPQHF.

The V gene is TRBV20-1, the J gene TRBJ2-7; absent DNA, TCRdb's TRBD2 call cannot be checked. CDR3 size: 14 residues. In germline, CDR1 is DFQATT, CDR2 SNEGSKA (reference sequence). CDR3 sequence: CSAYGTRESGEQYF.

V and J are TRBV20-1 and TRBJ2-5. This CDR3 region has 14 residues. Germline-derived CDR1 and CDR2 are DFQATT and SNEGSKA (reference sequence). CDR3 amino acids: CSARDIQHQGIQYF.

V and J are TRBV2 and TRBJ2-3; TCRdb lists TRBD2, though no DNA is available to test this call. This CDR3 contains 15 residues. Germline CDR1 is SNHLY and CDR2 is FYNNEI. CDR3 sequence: CASSPYGGATDTQYF.

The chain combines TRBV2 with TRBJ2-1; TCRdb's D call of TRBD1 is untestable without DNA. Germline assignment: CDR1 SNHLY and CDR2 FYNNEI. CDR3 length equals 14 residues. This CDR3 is CASSEWQGYNEQFF.

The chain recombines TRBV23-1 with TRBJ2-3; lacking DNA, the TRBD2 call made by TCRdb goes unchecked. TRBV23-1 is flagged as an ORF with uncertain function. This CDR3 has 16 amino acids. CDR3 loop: CASSQLLAGGLDTQYF.

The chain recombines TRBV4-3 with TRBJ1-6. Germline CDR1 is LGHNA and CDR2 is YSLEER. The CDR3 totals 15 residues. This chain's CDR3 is CDSSQDQWGDSPLHF.

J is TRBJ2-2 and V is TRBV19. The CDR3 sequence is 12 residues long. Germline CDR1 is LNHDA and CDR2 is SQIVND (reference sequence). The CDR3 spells CASKGSTGELFF.

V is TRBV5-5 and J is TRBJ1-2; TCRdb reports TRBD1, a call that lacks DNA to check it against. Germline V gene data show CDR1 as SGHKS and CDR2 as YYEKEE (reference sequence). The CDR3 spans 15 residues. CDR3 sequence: CASSRGTVRGYGYTF.

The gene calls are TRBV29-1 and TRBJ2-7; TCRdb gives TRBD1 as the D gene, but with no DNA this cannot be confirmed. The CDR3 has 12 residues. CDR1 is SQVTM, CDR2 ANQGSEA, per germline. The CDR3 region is CSVRDSSYEQYF.

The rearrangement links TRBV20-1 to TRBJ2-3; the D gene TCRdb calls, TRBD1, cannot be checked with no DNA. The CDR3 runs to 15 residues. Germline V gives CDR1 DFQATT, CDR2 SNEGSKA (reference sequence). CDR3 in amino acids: CSASQGADRLDTQYF.

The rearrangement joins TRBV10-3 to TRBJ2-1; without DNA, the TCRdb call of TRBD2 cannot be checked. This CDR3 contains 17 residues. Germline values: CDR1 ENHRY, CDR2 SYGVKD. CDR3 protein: CAISEFMTGGTVNEQFF.

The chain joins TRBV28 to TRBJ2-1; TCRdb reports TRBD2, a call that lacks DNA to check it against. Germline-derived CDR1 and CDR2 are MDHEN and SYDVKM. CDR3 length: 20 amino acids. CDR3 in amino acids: CASSPYPGLGLKSVSDEQFF.

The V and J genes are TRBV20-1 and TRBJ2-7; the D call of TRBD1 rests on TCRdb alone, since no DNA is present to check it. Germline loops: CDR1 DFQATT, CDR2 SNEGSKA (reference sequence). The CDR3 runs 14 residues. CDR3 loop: CSARLTGQGYEQYF.

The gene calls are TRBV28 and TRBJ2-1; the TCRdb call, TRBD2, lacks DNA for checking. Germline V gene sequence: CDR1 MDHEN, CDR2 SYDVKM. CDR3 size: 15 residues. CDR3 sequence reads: CASSLLAGGDNEQFF.